The 19 T cell receptor beta chains below come from one sample, sequenced in a study of T cells in Graves' hyperthyroidism and ophthalmopathy. Amplified TCR beta CDR3 regions came from RNA transcripts. RT-PCR in the first round (using the HTBI primer set) targeted the TCR CDR3. Using its own MiXCR run on the multiplex PCR reads, TCRdb lists one record per CDR3 protein. The sample comprises around 620,000 distinct CDR3 sequences, more than 45% of which are singletons, and over 15% rests with the top ten. The source material was peripheral blood or thyroid tissue (not recorded which). All receptors derive from an adult woman with Graves' disease, either hyperthyroidism or ophthalmopathy (not recorded which).

Regarding this clonotype: A junction end diverges from the germline sequence, so it may reflect a read error. V gene TRBV5-4 combines with J gene TRBJ1-1; D unclear. This CDR3 contains 14 residues. The germline gives CDR1 SGHNT, CDR2 YYREEE (reference sequence). The CDR3 DNA sequence: TGTGCCAGCAGCACCAGGACGGGGAACACTGGAGCTTTCTTT. As protein: CASSTRTGNTGAFF.

V usage is TRBV2 and J usage is TRBJ1-2; 7 positions agree with TRBD1. V lost 4 bases, J lost 6 bases, and 11 bases stayed unmatched. The CDR3 loop spans 15 amino acids. Per the germline V gene, CDR1 is SNHLY and CDR2 is FYNNEI. CDR3 residues: CASSGRDREVHGYTF. In DNA, the CDR3 is TGTGCCAGCAGTGGCCGGGACAGAGAGGTCCATGGCTACACCTTC.

The V call is TRBV5-1, the J call TRBJ2-2; D is unclear. Germline CDR1 is SGHRS and CDR2 is YFSETQ. CDR3 size: 17 residues. V dropped 0 bases and J dropped 1 base, with 13 bases sitting between them. The CDR3 loop reads CASSLGPMEKNTGELFF. CDR3 nucleotides: TGCGCCAGCAGCTTGGGCCCAATGGAAAAGAACACCGGGGAGCTGTTTTTT.

The rearrangement links TRBV7-8 to TRBJ2-6; weak D call: TRBD1 (6 bases). The CDR3 consists of 16 residues. Trimming shortened V by 6 bases and J by 0 bases, and 12 bases separated the two germline ends. Looked up from germline, CDR1 is SGHVS and CDR2 is FQNEAQ. CDR3 nucleotide sequence: TGTGCCAGCAGTTTTACAGGGAGCTCTGGGGCCAACGTCCTGACTTTC. Its protein is CASSFTGSSGANVLTF.

The chain employs TRBV5-6 and TRBJ2-7; 9 bases map to TRBD2. Germline values: CDR1 SGHDT, CDR2 YYEEEE. The CDR3 sequence is 14 residues long. With V trimmed by 2 bases and J by 4 bases, 4 bases remained unmatched. CDR3 in DNA: TGTGCCAGCAGCTTAAGAGCGGGGGGATACGAGCAGTACTTC. Amino acid sequence: CASSLRAGGYEQYF.

Many counts were recorded for this clonotype. In DNA, the CDR3 is TGTGCCAGCAGCCAAGGACAGGGGGATGGCTACACCTTC. It codes for CASSQGQGDGYTF. This chain links TRBV4-2 with TRBJ1-2, with TRBD1 identical over 9 bases. The germline gives CDR1 LGHNA, CDR2 YNFKEQ. Unmatched junction bases numbered 0, after V lost 1 base and J lost 6 bases. The CDR3 runs to 13 residues.

The CDR3 here is CSPGGDSGNTIYF. CDR3 coding DNA: TGCAGCCCGGGGGGGGACTCTGGAAACACCATATATTTT. The chain links TRBV29-1 to TRBJ1-3, with D perhaps matching TRBD1 (5 bases). The ends were cut back, 8 bases at V and 0 bases at J, with 11 bases in the middle. This CDR3 is built from 13 residues. The germline V gene has CDR1 SQVTM and CDR2 ANQGSEA.

This chain connects TRBV15 to TRBJ2-7; D might be TRBD2 (6 bases). Germline V gives CDR1 LNHNV, CDR2 YYDKDF (reference sequence). The CDR3 length is 17 residues. Trimming pared 3 bases from V and 4 bases from J, leaving 22 bases between. The CDR3 sequence: CATSSLNDAEGRYEQYF. The CDR3 DNA follows: TGTGCCACCAGCAGCTTGAATGACGCGGAGGGCAGGTACGAGCAGTACTTC. The full variable domain, completed using reference TRBV15 and TRBJ2-7, is DAMVIQNPRYQVTQFGKPVTLSCSQTLNHNVMYWYQQKSSQAPKLLFHYYDKDFNNEADTPDNFQSRRPNTSFCFLDIRSPGLGDTAMYLCATSSLNDAEGRYEQYFGPGTRLTVT.

The rearrangement uses TRBV28 and TRBJ1-5; D is perhaps TRBD1 (5 bases). Germline V gene data show CDR1 as MDHEN and CDR2 as SYDVKM. Trimming took 6 bases from V and 0 from J, leaving 24 bases between them. The CDR3 runs 19 residues. The CDR3 protein is CASRPDVGRGTYSNQPQHF. The CDR3 nucleotides read TGTGCCAGCAGGCCCGATGTAGGTAGGGGAACATATAGCAATCAGCCCCAGCATTTT.

The genes are TRBV28 and TRBJ2-5; D call uncertain. This CDR3 is 13 amino acids long. From germline, CDR1 is MDHEN and CDR2 SYDVKM. Deletions cut 4 bases from V and 1 base from J, with 7 bases between. CDR3 amino acids: CASSWQTQETQYF. DNA of the CDR3: TGTGCCAGCAGTTGGCAAACCCAAGAGACCCAGTACTTC.

This rearrangement joins TRBV5-1 to TRBJ2-7; D may be TRBD1 (6 bases). Germline values: CDR1 SGHRS, CDR2 YFSETQ. The CDR3 totals 12 residues. Trimming shortened V by 5 bases and J by 5 bases, and 11 bases separated the two germline ends. The CDR3 loop reads CASRRTADEQYF. CDR3 nucleotide sequence: TGCGCCAGCAGAAGGACAGCGGACGAGCAGTACTTC.

The chain couples TRBV7-3 to TRBJ2-5, with 10 positions matching TRBD2. The V segment lost 5 bases and the J segment 5 bases; nucleotides outside the gene matches: 8. The CDR3 has 15 residues. CDR1 is SGHTA and CDR2 is FQGTGA in the germline V gene. CDR3: CASSAELAGQETQYF. The CDR3 nucleotides read TGTGCCAGCAGCGCCGAACTAGCGGGACAGGAGACCCAGTACTTC. The entire variable domain, with the rest obtained from reference TRBV7-3 and TRBJ2-5, is as follows: GAGVSQTPSNKVTEKGKYVELRCDPISGHTALYWYRQSLGQGPEFLIYFQGTGAADDSGLPNDRFFAVRPEGSVSTLKIQRTERGDSAVYLCASSAELAGQETQYFGPGTRLLVL.

The V call is TRBV9, the J call TRBJ2-7; D is tentatively TRBD1 or TRBD2 (5 bases each). The V end lost 3 bases, the J end lost 10 bases, and 17 bases lay between the germline ends. The CDR3 sequence is 13 residues long. The germline V gene encodes CDR1 SGDLS and CDR2 YYNGEE. The CDR3 DNA reads as TGTGCCAGCAGCGGGGCCACGGGGCGGACTCAGTACTTC. Its translation: CASSGATGRTQYF. Drawing the rest from reference TRBV9 and TRBJ2-7, the complete variable domain is DSGVTQTPKHLITATGQRVTLRCSPRSGDLSVYWYQQSLDQGLQFLIQYYNGEERAKGNILERFSAQQFPDLHSELNLSSLELGDSALYFCASSGATGRTQYFGPGTRLTVT.

This clonotype was found many times. V and J are TRBV4-2 and TRBJ1-3; D possibly corresponds to TRBD1 (5 bases). The CDR3 totals 15 residues. Germline V CDR1 and CDR2: LGHNA, YNFKEQ. V lost 2 bases and J 4 bases, leaving 12 bases between the germline ends. CDR3 nucleotides: TGTGCCAGCAGCCAAACCGCAGGGCTGGGAAACACCATATATTTT. Translated, it gives CASSQTAGLGNTIYF.

The rearrangement uses TRBV20-1 and TRBJ2-7, with D tentatively TRBD1 (6 bases). V lost 6 bases, J lost 2 bases, and 11 bases lay in between. Germline lookup yields CDR1 DFQATT and CDR2 SNEGSKA (reference sequence). The CDR3 runs 12 residues. The chain's CDR3 is CSAQQGPYEQYF. CDR3 in DNA: TGCAGTGCGCAACAGGGTCCCTACGAGCAGTACTTC.

As regards this clonotype: A clone one base away is much larger, so this may be a read error. V usage is TRBV20-1 and J usage is TRBJ2-7; no reliable D call. This CDR3 has 14 residues. The V gene's germline CDR1 is DFQATT and CDR2 SNEGSKA (reference sequence). The CDR3 here is CSARDYLTSYGQYF. The CDR3 DNA is TGCAGTGCTAGAGATTACCTTACCTCCTACGGGCAGTACTTC.

This clonotype has at least ten counts. This chain uses TRBV20-1 with TRBJ2-7; D is uncertain. Germline V gene sequence: CDR1 DFQATT, CDR2 SNEGSKA (reference sequence). V was pared by 1 base and J by 3 bases, with 4 bases between. The CDR3 runs to 11 residues. DNA of the CDR3: TGCAGTGCTAGAGCCTACTACGAGCAGTACTTC. Amino acids: CSARAYYEQYF.

The chain joins TRBV5-4 to TRBJ2-7, with D possibly being TRBD1 (6 bases). CDR3 length: 15 amino acids. In germline, CDR1 is SGHNT, CDR2 YYREEE (reference sequence). V was trimmed by 0 bases and J by 5 bases, leaving 15 bases between them. The CDR3, as DNA: TGTGCCAGCAGCTTGGGGGGGCCCTTCGTGCACGAGCAGTACTTC. This codes for CASSLGGPFVHEQYF.

This clonotype was seen many times. V is TRBV15 and J is TRBJ1-1; D uncertain. V shed 0 bases and J shed 4 bases, with 6 bases lying between them. Germline CDR1 is LNHNV and CDR2 is YYDKDF (reference sequence). This CDR3 is built from 13 residues. The CDR3 DNA reads TGTGCCACCAGCAGAGACGGAGGCACTGAAGCTTTCTTT. It codes for CATSRDGGTEAFF.